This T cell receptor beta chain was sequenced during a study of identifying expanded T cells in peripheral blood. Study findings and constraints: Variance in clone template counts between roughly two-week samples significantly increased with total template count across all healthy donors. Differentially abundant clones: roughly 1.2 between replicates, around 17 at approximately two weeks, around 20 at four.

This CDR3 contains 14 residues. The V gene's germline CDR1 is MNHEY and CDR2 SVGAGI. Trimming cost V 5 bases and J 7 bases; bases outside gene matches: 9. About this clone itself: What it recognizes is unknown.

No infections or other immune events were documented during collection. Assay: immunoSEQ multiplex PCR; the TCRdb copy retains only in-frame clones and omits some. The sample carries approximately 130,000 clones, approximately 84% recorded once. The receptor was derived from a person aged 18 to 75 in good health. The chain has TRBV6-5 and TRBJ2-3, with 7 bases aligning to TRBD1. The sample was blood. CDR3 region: CASSPTRDSYTQYF. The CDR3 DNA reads TGTGCCAGCAGTCCAACCCGGGACAGCTATACGCAGTATTTT.